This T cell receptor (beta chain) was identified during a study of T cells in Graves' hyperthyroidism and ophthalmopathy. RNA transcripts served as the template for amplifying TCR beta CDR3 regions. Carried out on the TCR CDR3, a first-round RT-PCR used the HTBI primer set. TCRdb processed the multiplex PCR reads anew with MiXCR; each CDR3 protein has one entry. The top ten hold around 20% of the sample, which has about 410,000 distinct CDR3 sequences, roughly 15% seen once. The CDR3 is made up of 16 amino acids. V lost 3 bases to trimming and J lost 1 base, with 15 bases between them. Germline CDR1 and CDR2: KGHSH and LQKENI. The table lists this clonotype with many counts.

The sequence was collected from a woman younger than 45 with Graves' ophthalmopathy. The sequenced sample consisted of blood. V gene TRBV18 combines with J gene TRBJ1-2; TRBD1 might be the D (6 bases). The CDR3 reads CASSPIRGGLNYGYTF. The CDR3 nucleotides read TGTGCCAGCTCACCTATCCGGGGGGGCCTTAACTATGGCTACACCTTC.